The rows below give T cell receptor beta chains drawn from one sample of a study of T cell repertoires in cytomegalovirus infection. TCRdb redid the calling of the reads with MiXCR, one entry per CDR3 protein. The sample has approximately 120,000 distinct CDR3 sequences, around 30% seen once. No antigens are known for them. Sequences were derived from CD8+ T cells from cultured PBMCs, sampled from culture after CMV antigen stimulation. These receptors were taken from a human donor in good health (CMV status not recorded). Some clones in this sample may be carry-over from other donors' samples. CDR3s include the opening cysteine and the closing phenylalanine or tryptophan. The D gene is left open where the match is weak. Only part of the rows carry a size: once, few, many, or a class if the clone is expanded.

v_call: TRBV19; clone_size: -; j_call: TRBJ1-2; d_call: TRBD1; cdr3_nt: TGTGCCAGCCAGACAGGGGGCGTCTATGGCTACACCTTC; cdr3_aa: CASQTGGVYGYTF
v_call: TRBV6-6; clone_size: -; j_call: TRBJ1-4; d_call: TRBD1; cdr3_nt: TGTGCCAGCAGTGTCGGGACAGCCACAACTAATGAAAAACTGTTTTTT; cdr3_aa: CASSVGTATTNEKLFF
v_call: TRBV18; clone_size: few; j_call: TRBJ2-7; d_call: -; cdr3_nt: TGTGCCAGCTCACCACCGGTGCGACTTGTGGGAGAGCAGTACTTC; cdr3_aa: CASSPPVRLVGEQYF
v_call: TRBV7-4; clone_size: -; j_call: TRBJ2-2; d_call: -; cdr3_nt: TGTGCCAGCGGCTTATTCGGGGGAGGTGTTGCCGGGGAGCTGTTTTTT; cdr3_aa: CASGLFGGGVAGELFF
v_call: TRBV7-2; clone_size: -; j_call: TRBJ1-2; d_call: TRBD1; cdr3_nt: TGTGCCAGCAGCTTAGGAATGACAGGGAGTGGCTACACCTTC; cdr3_aa: CASSLGMTGSGYTF
v_call: TRBV9; clone_size: -; j_call: TRBJ1-2; d_call: TRBD1; cdr3_nt: TGTGCCACCACCCGGGACAGGGACAACTATGGCTACACCTTC; cdr3_aa: CATTRDRDNYGYTF
v_call: TRBV27; clone_size: -; j_call: TRBJ1-1; d_call: -; cdr3_nt: TGTGCCAGCAGTCCCCCGTCCGGTGAAGCTTTCTTT; cdr3_aa: CASSPPSGEAFF
v_call: TRBV28; clone_size: -; j_call: TRBJ1-3; d_call: TRBD1; cdr3_nt: TGTGCCAGCAGTTCGCTAACCGTGACAGGGGGGATTAGAAACACCATATATTTT; cdr3_aa: CASSSLTVTGGIRNTIYF
v_call: TRBV5-4; clone_size: many; j_call: TRBJ2-7; d_call: TRBD1; cdr3_nt: TGTGCCAGCAGCAACCCGGGACAGGCGGTCTACGAGCAGTACTTC; cdr3_aa: CASSNPGQAVYEQYF
v_call: TRBV4-2; clone_size: few; j_call: TRBJ2-7; d_call: TRBD1; cdr3_nt: TGTGCCAGCAGCCCTGGACAGGGGATACACGAGCAGTACTTC; cdr3_aa: CASSPGQGIHEQYF
v_call: TRBV6-5; clone_size: -; j_call: TRBJ1-6; d_call: TRBD1; cdr3_nt: TGTGCCAGCAGACTACAGGGGGCGAATTCACCCCTCCACTTT; cdr3_aa: CASRLQGANSPLHF
v_call: TRBV27; clone_size: many; j_call: TRBJ1-1; d_call: TRBD1; cdr3_nt: TGTGCCAGCAGTCTCGACAGGGGAGGCACTGAAGCTTTCTTT; cdr3_aa: CASSLDRGGTEAFF
v_call: TRBV4-1; clone_size: many; j_call: TRBJ1-4; d_call: -; cdr3_nt: TGCGCCAGCAGCCAAGAAAGGGGGACTAATGAAAAACTGTTTTTT; cdr3_aa: CASSQERGTNEKLFF
v_call: TRBV12-3/TRBV12-4; clone_size: few; j_call: TRBJ1-1; d_call: TRBD1; cdr3_nt: TGTGCCAGCAGCCGCGACAGGGACACTGAAGCTTTCTTT; cdr3_aa: CASSRDRDTEAFF
v_call: TRBV12-3/TRBV12-4; clone_size: -; j_call: TRBJ2-1; d_call: -; cdr3_nt: TGTGCCAGCAGTTTAGAGGCGGATTACAATGAGCAGTTCTTC; cdr3_aa: CASSLEADYNEQFF
v_call: TRBV11-3; clone_size: -; j_call: TRBJ1-1; d_call: TRBD1; cdr3_nt: TGTGCCAGCAGCAAGGACAGGATGAACACTGAAGCTTTCTTT; cdr3_aa: CASSKDRMNTEAFF
v_call: TRBV7-9; clone_size: many; j_call: TRBJ1-2; d_call: -; cdr3_nt: TGTGCCAGCGAATCTTTGGGCACTAACTATGGCTACACCTTC; cdr3_aa: CASESLGTNYGYTF
v_call: TRBV6-5; clone_size: -; j_call: TRBJ1-1; d_call: TRBD1; cdr3_nt: TGTGCCAGCAGTTACTTGGGTTTCGGACAGGACCCGAACACTGAAGCTTTCTTT; cdr3_aa: CASSYLGFGQDPNTEAFF
v_call: TRBV19; clone_size: -; j_call: TRBJ2-1; d_call: TRBD2; cdr3_nt: TGTGCCAGTAGTCCTACTAGCGGGGCGAACAATGAGCAGTTCTTC; cdr3_aa: CASSPTSGANNEQFF
v_call: TRBV10-3; clone_size: -; j_call: TRBJ2-3; d_call: -; cdr3_nt: TGTGCCATCATTACCATGCTCAGCCTTATCGACACAGATACGCAGTATTTT; cdr3_aa: CAIITMLSLIDTDTQYF
v_call: TRBV7-4; clone_size: few; j_call: TRBJ1-5; d_call: -; cdr3_nt: TGTGCCAGCAGCTTAAGTAGTACAGGCAATCAGCCCCAGCATTTT; cdr3_aa: CASSLSSTGNQPQHF
v_call: TRBV12-3/TRBV12-4; clone_size: once; j_call: TRBJ2-3; d_call: -; cdr3_nt: TGTGCCAGCAGTTTGAGGGCAGGCAGCACAGATACGCAGTATTTT; cdr3_aa: CASSLRAGSTDTQYF
v_call: TRBV4-1; clone_size: many; j_call: TRBJ1-5; d_call: -; cdr3_nt: TGCGCCAGCAGCCAGGGGGGTGAGCAGCCCCAGCATTTT; cdr3_aa: CASSQGGEQPQHF
v_call: TRBV4-1; clone_size: few; j_call: TRBJ2-7; d_call: TRBD2; cdr3_nt: TGCGCCAGCAGCCCGACTAGCGGGGTTACCTACGAGCAGTACTTC; cdr3_aa: CASSPTSGVTYEQYF
v_call: TRBV27; clone_size: few; j_call: TRBJ2-7; d_call: -; cdr3_nt: TGTGCCAGCAGTTTAATTTCGGGGGAGCAGTACTTC; cdr3_aa: CASSLISGEQYF
v_call: TRBV28; clone_size: -; j_call: TRBJ2-3; d_call: -; cdr3_nt: TGTGTCAGCAGTTTGGAAGGGTCTGTCCTAACCCGCACAGATACGCAGTATTTT; cdr3_aa: CVSSLEGSVLTRTDTQYF
v_call: TRBV13; clone_size: -; j_call: TRBJ2-7; d_call: -; cdr3_nt: TGTGCCAGCAGCTTAGGGGGGGCCCACGAGCAGTACTTC; cdr3_aa: CASSLGGAHEQYF
v_call: TRBV11-2; clone_size: many; j_call: TRBJ2-3; d_call: -; cdr3_nt: TGTGCCAGCAGCCCCGCCCCCCTAGCCAACACAGATACGCAGTATTTT; cdr3_aa: CASSPAPLANTDTQYF
v_call: TRBV12-3/TRBV12-4; clone_size: many; j_call: TRBJ2-7; d_call: -; cdr3_nt: TGTGCCAGCAGTTTAAACGGGCAGGCCGAGCAGTACTTC; cdr3_aa: CASSLNGQAEQYF
v_call: TRBV12-3/TRBV12-4; clone_size: -; j_call: TRBJ2-5; d_call: TRBD1; cdr3_nt: TGTGCCAGCAGTTATGGTGACAGGGGGGGAGAGACCCAGTACTTC; cdr3_aa: CASSYGDRGGETQYF